These 26 T cell receptor beta chains came from one sample sequenced in a study of blood T cell repertoires in COVID-19. The table came from immunoSEQ multiplex PCR; TCRdb's copy has only in-frame clones and leaves some out. The sample has hundreds of thousands of clones, around 90% seen once. The source material was peripheral blood. All receptors come from a man aged 55-75 years who had recovered from COVID-19.

This rearrangement joins TRBV20-1 to TRBJ2-1; 11 bases align to TRBD2. J gave up 7 bases and V 3 bases, and 5 bases lay outside the gene matches. CDR3 length equals 14 residues. The germline CDR1 and CDR2 sequences are DFQATT and SNEGSKA (reference sequence). This CDR3 is CSASPGLAVNEQFF. In DNA, the CDR3 is TGCAGTGCTAGTCCGGGACTAGCGGTTAATGAGCAGTTCTTC.

The V and J genes are TRBV19 and TRBJ2-3; 8 nucleotides agree with TRBD1. Germline values: CDR1 LNHDA, CDR2 SQIVND (reference sequence). J gave up 10 bases and V 6 bases, and 15 bases lay outside the gene matches. CDR3 length equals 15 residues. This chain's CDR3 is CASSPGDRRYLAQYF. In nucleotides, the CDR3 is TGTGCCAGTAGCCCTGGGGACAGGCGGTATCTTGCGCAGTATTTT. Using reference TRBV19 and TRBJ2-3 for the parts outside the CDR3, the full variable domain is DGGITQSPKYLFRKEGQNVTLSCEQNLNHDAMYWYRQDPGQGLRLIYYSQIVNDFQKGDIAEGYSVSREKKESFPLTVTSAQKNPTAFYLCASSPGDRRYLAQYFGPGTRLTVL.

The gene calls are TRBV4-1 and TRBJ1-5; 7 bases agree with TRBD1. This CDR3 is 18 amino acids long. Germline lookup yields CDR1 MGHRA and CDR2 YSYEKL. V shed 6 bases and J 4 bases; nucleotides not matched to a gene: 18. CDR3 bases: TGCGCCAGCAGTCTAGAGGATCCGACAGGGACTGGTAATCAGCCCCAGCATTTT. Protein sequence: CASSLEDPTGTGNQPQHF.

In its sample, this clone was seen once. This sequence joins TRBV25-1 and TRBJ1-1; 10 positions match TRBD1. CDR1 and CDR2 (germline): MGHDK, SYGVNS. This CDR3 is 15 amino acids long. V shed 6 bases, J shed 2 bases, and the junction held 6 bases outside the gene matches. The DNA for the CDR3 is TGTGCCAGCAGCCGACAGGGGGCCACCAACACTGAAGCTTTCTTT. This sequence encodes CASSRQGATNTEAFF.

The rearrangement uses TRBV5-1 and TRBJ1-2, with D possibly TRBD1 on 5 matching bases. The CDR3 sequence is 14 residues long. CDR1 and CDR2 from the germline V gene are SGHRS and YFSETQ. V shed 4 bases and J shed 6 bases, with 16 bases lying between them. The CDR3 is CASSPGRAVDGYTF. The CDR3 nucleotides read TGCGCCAGCAGCCCCGGCAGGGCGGTCGATGGCTACACCTTC.

The chain's CDR3 is CASAPAGTGQPQHF. The CDR3 DNA sequence: TGTGCCAGCGCCCCCGCAGGGACTGGTCAGCCCCAGCATTTT. This chain connects TRBV6-6 to TRBJ1-5; tentatively, D is TRBD1 (5 bases). The ends were cut back, 8 bases at V and 6 bases at J, with 17 bases in the middle. The CDR3 extends over 14 amino acids. Germline V CDR1 and CDR2: MNHNY, SVGAGI (reference sequence).

The V and J genes are TRBV9 and TRBJ1-1; D possibly corresponds to TRBD1 (5 bases). Trimming took 0 bases from V and 6 from J, leaving 12 bases between them. Germline lookup yields CDR1 SGDLS and CDR2 YYNGEE. There are 14 residues in the CDR3. CDR3 residues: CASSVGVSGAEAFF. Written as DNA, the CDR3 is TGTGCCAGCAGCGTAGGAGTCTCGGGGGCTGAAGCTTTCTTT.

The V call is TRBV7-2, the J call TRBJ1-5; possibly TRBD1 for D (5 bases). CDR3 length: 17 residues. The germline CDR1 and CDR2 sequences are SGHTA and FQGNSA. V was trimmed by 0 bases and J by 6 bases, leaving 18 bases between them. CDR3 nucleotides: TGTGCCAGCAGCTTAGCCCCCCCGGGGGGGGGAGCTCAGCCCCAGCATTTT. Residues: CASSLAPPGGGAQPQHF.

The chain carries TRBV7-2 and TRBJ2-7; D may be TRBD1 (5 bases). The CDR3 extends over 14 amino acids. The V gene lost 5 bases and the J gene lost 2 bases, with 13 bases spanning the gap. Germline assignment: CDR1 SGHTA and CDR2 FQGNSA. The CDR3 region has the DNA TGTGCCAGCAGCCCAGTGACAGCCCCCTACGAGCAGTACTTC. This gives the protein CASSPVTAPYEQYF.

The chain is built from TRBV5-1 and TRBJ2-7, with 13 bases lining up with TRBD2. J was trimmed by 2 bases and V by 4 bases; bases with no gene match: 3. The CDR3 is 15 amino acids. CDR1 SGHRS and CDR2 YFSETQ come from the germline V gene. CDR3 DNA: TGCGCCAGCAGCAAGACTAGCGGGGGGACCTACGAGCAGTACTTC. It translates to CASSKTSGGTYEQYF.

The rearrangement links TRBV5-1 to TRBJ2-7; 7 bases match TRBD1. This CDR3 spans 16 amino acids. Germline V gene sequence: CDR1 SGHRS, CDR2 YFSETQ. After removal of 4 bases from V and 7 bases from J, the junction contained 17 bases not matched to a gene. CDR3 loop: CASSRSRQGVLGEQYF. The CDR3 bases are TGCGCCAGCAGCAGATCCAGACAGGGAGTATTGGGGGAGCAGTACTTC.

The chain joins TRBV7-9 to TRBJ1-2, with TRBD1 as a possible D gene (5 bases). CDR1 and CDR2 from the germline V gene are SEHNR and FQNEAQ (reference sequence). The CDR3 spans 12 residues. V was cut by 8 bases and J by 6 bases, with 13 bases left in between. The CDR3 here is CASRGEEDGYTF. The CDR3 nucleotides read TGTGCCAGCCGGGGGGAGGAAGATGGCTACACCTTC.

V usage is TRBV19 and J usage is TRBJ1-5; D unresolved. The CDR3 extends over 14 amino acids. The germline CDR1 and CDR2 sequences are LNHDA and SQIVND (reference sequence). The V and J ends lost 4 bases and 4 bases respectively, with 11 bases between them. Here the CDR3 DNA reads TGTGCCAGTAGTAATGGACGGGAAAATCAGCCCCAGCATTTT. Protein product: CASSNGRENQPQHF. The full variable domain, with the rest looked up from reference TRBV19 and TRBJ1-5, is DGGITQSPKYLFRKEGQNVTLSCEQNLNHDAMYWYRQDPGQGLRLIYYSQIVNDFQKGDIAEGYSVSREKKESFPLTVTSAQKNPTAFYLCASSNGRENQPQHFGDGTRLSIL.

This chain links TRBV5-1 with TRBJ2-3; 12 bases are shared with TRBD2. V shed 4 bases and J 6 bases; nucleotides not matched to a gene: 9. Germline-derived CDR1 and CDR2 are SGHRS and YFSETQ. The CDR3 is made up of 16 amino acids. The CDR3 loop is CASSGPSGGAGDTQYF. The CDR3 nucleotides read TGCGCCAGCAGCGGCCCTAGCGGGGGGGCCGGGGATACGCAGTATTTT.

The chain is built from TRBV14 and TRBJ2-7; TRBD2 matches 7 bases. Trimming cost V 4 bases and J 0 bases; bases outside gene matches: 9. Germline assignment: CDR1 SGHDN and CDR2 FVKESK. The CDR3 consists of 16 residues. CDR3: CASSPTDSGYSYEQYF. CDR3 nucleotides: TGTGCCAGCAGCCCGACGGATAGCGGGTACTCCTACGAGCAGTACTTC. Full variable domain (remainder filled in from reference TRBV14 and TRBJ2-7): EAGVTQFPSHSVIEKGQTVTLRCDPISGHDNLYWYRRVMGKEIKFLLHFVKESKQDESGMPNNRFLAERTGGTYSTLKVQPAELEDSGVYFCASSPTDSGYSYEQYFGPGTRLTVT.

The rearrangement uses TRBV5-1 and TRBJ2-5; D gene uncertain. Germline loops: CDR1 SGHRS, CDR2 YFSETQ. The CDR3 sequence is 12 residues long. The ends were cut back, 3 bases at V and 1 base at J, with 4 bases in the middle. CDR3: CASSWSQETQYF. CDR3 bases: TGCGCCAGCAGCTGGAGCCAAGAGACCCAGTACTTC.

The J gene is TRBJ2-6, the V gene TRBV7-2; 9 nucleotides line up with TRBD1. CDR1 SGHTA and CDR2 FQGNSA come from the germline V gene. The CDR3 is 14 residues long. V was clipped by 6 bases and J by 12 bases; unmatched bases: 9. The CDR3 DNA reads TGTGCCAGCAGTCGGACAGGGGATTTCCCCGTCCTGACTTTC. Amino acids: CASSRTGDFPVLTF.

The chain carries TRBV28 and TRBJ1-5; TRBD1 matches 12 bases. CDR1 MDHEN and CDR2 SYDVKM come from the germline V gene. The CDR3 runs 16 residues. V dropped 6 bases and J dropped 2; count of bases not matched to a gene: 5. The CDR3: CASRIGTGGGNQPQHF. The CDR3 nucleotides are TGTGCCAGCAGAATCGGGACAGGGGGCGGCAATCAGCCCCAGCATTTT.

The chain carries TRBV10-3 and TRBJ1-2, with D perhaps TRBD1 (5 bases). V lost 3 bases, J lost 3 bases, and 8 bases lay in between. CDR1 is ENHRY, CDR2 SYGVKD, per germline. The CDR3 sequence is 13 residues long. The CDR3 is CAISDGGDYGYTF. DNA for the CDR3: TGTGCCATCAGTGACGGGGGGGACTATGGCTACACCTTC.

This chain connects TRBV27 to TRBJ2-3, with 13 bases identical to TRBD2. From germline, CDR1 is MNHEY and CDR2 SMNVEV (reference sequence). V was pared by 6 bases and J by 2 bases, with 20 bases of the junction left unmatched. The CDR3 length is 21 residues. CDR3 in amino acids: CASSPELLAGGPGVFTDTQYF. CDR3 nucleotide sequence: TGTGCCAGCAGCCCGGAATTACTAGCGGGAGGGCCGGGAGTCTTCACAGATACGCAGTATTTT.

The chain combines TRBV19 with TRBJ2-3; D may be TRBD2 (5 bases). Germline CDR1 and CDR2: LNHDA and SQIVND (reference sequence). This CDR3 has 16 amino acids. The ends were cut back, 2 bases at V and 0 bases at J, with 12 bases in the middle. This CDR3 reads CASSIRSGTSTDTQYF. CDR3 coding DNA: TGTGCCAGTAGTATACGGAGCGGAACTAGCACAGATACGCAGTATTTT.

V usage is TRBV5-1 and J usage is TRBJ1-1; D is unresolved. Trimming took off 0 bases at V and 3 bases at J, with 15 bases between the two ends. The germline V gene encodes CDR1 SGHRS and CDR2 YFSETQ. This CDR3 comprises 16 residues. CDR3 region: CASSLDVAGLDTEAFF. CDR3 sequence (DNA): TGCGCCAGCAGCTTGGACGTTGCAGGTTTGGACACTGAAGCTTTCTTT.

V usage is TRBV2 and J usage is TRBJ2-1; possibly TRBD1 for D (5 bases). The CDR3 runs 15 residues. CDR1 SNHLY and CDR2 FYNNEI come from the germline V gene. V was trimmed by 5 bases and J by 2 bases, leaving 13 bases between them. The CDR3 nucleotides are TGTGCCAGCAGTTACACAGGTTTCACCTACAATGAGCAGTTCTTC. Translation: CASSYTGFTYNEQFF.

The genes are TRBV20-1 and TRBJ2-1; 10 nucleotides line up with TRBD2. This CDR3 spans 14 amino acids. Germline trimming cut 3 bases from V and 7 bases from J; bases unmatched to any gene: 6. The germline V gene encodes CDR1 DFQATT and CDR2 SNEGSKA (reference sequence). DNA for the CDR3: TGCAGTGCTAGTCCTAGCGGGAGCTTAAATGAGCAGTTCTTC. It translates to CSASPSGSLNEQFF.

The rearrangement links TRBV12-1 to TRBJ1-2; the table gives TRBD1 as D, unverified against the DNA. TRBV12-1 is noted as a pseudogene. The CDR3 runs to 14 residues. CDR3 sequence reads: CASSFVTGGAGYTF. The CDR3 region has the DNA TGTGCCAGCAGCTTTGTAACAGGGGGCGCGGGCTACACCTTC.

This rearrangement joins TRBV11-3 to TRBJ1-1; D is perhaps TRBD1 (5 bases). From germline, CDR1 is SGHNT and CDR2 YENEEA. V was trimmed by 1 base and J by 12 bases, leaving 12 bases between them. There are 12 residues in the CDR3. The CDR3 protein is CASSLGGEKTFF. In nucleotides, the CDR3 is TGTGCCAGCAGCTTAGGGGGGGAGAAAACTTTCTTT.